One sample yielded the 9 T cell receptor beta chains listed below, sequenced in a study of CD8 T cells in ankylosing spondylitis. Study findings and constraints: There was a TCR beta motif, made of several highly homologous variants, that appeared characteristic of ankylosing spondylitis blood.

TCRdb fed the 5' RACE reads into MiXCR, producing one record per CDR3 protein. Of roughly 490,000 distinct CDR3 sequences listed, about 5.7% are singletons. Their target antigens are unknown. The sample consisted of blood, either unsorted or a sorted T cell fraction (not recorded which). The receptors here all came from a male donor with ankylosing spondylitis.

Many counts were recorded for this clonotype. This chain uses TRBV20-1 with TRBJ2-7; 11 bases align to TRBD2. The germline CDR1 and CDR2 sequences are DFQATT and SNEGSKA (reference sequence). The CDR3 runs 16 residues. The V segment lost 0 bases and the J segment 6 bases; nucleotides outside the gene matches: 10. CDR3 residues: CSARDPRLAGRFEQYF. The CDR3 nucleotides are TGCAGTGCTAGAGATCCCCGACTAGCGGGAAGGTTCGAGCAGTACTTC.

This clonotype was picked up many times. This chain joins TRBV7-2 and TRBJ2-3; D might be TRBD2 (5 bases). Trimming stripped 2 bases from V and 2 bases from J, with 14 bases between. In germline, CDR1 is SGHTA, CDR2 FQGNSA. The CDR3 is 16 amino acids. The CDR3 here is CASSLRRGINTDTQYF. Written as DNA, the CDR3 is TGTGCCAGCAGCTTAAGACGGGGAATTAACACAGATACGCAGTATTTT. Full variable domain (remainder filled in from reference TRBV7-2 and TRBJ2-3): GAGVSQSPSNKVTEKGKDVELRCDPISGHTALYWYRQSLGQGLEFLIYFQGNSAPDKSGLPSDRFSAERTGGSVSTLTIQRTQQEDSAVYLCASSLRRGINTDTQYFGPGTRLTVL.

This clonotype was seen at least ten times. J is TRBJ1-2 and V is TRBV15; D is perhaps TRBD1 (5 bases). Germline values: CDR1 LNHNV, CDR2 YYDKDF (reference sequence). V was clipped by 5 bases and J by 7 bases, with 17 bases between them. The CDR3 totals 14 residues. The CDR3 reads CATSVGTTGSGYTF. CDR3 in DNA: TGTGCCACCAGCGTTGGGACGACGGGGAGTGGCTACACCTTC.

The rearrangement joins TRBV4-3 to TRBJ1-4; 9 nucleotides agree with TRBD1. After removal of 6 bases from V and 5 bases from J, the junction contained 7 bases not matched to a gene. The germline V gene encodes CDR1 LGHNA and CDR2 YSLEER. The CDR3 spans 15 residues. The CDR3 DNA reads TGCGCCAGCAGTCGTGACGGACAGGGGAATGAAAAACTGTTTTTT. Translation gives CASSRDGQGNEKLFF.

This chain joins TRBV5-1 and TRBJ2-1, with 9 nucleotides matching TRBD2. The CDR3 runs 16 residues. Germline CDR1 reads SGHRS; CDR2 reads YFSETQ. The junction had 12 bases not matched to a gene; V was cut back by 1 base and J by 10 bases. CDR3 residues: CASSLRGGGANNEQFF. The CDR3 DNA sequence: TGCGCCAGCAGCTTGAGGGGCGGGGGGGCCAATAACGAGCAGTTCTTC. Complete variable domain (other parts from reference TRBV5-1 and TRBJ2-1): KAGVTQTPRYLIKTRGQQVTLSCSPISGHRSVSWYQQTPGQGLQFLFEYFSETQRNKGNFPGRFSGRQFSNSRSEMNVSTLELGDSALYLCASSLRGGGANNEQFFGPGTRLTVL.

The sample holds many counts of this clonotype. The gene calls are TRBV7-2 and TRBJ1-6; possibly TRBD1 for D (5 bases). CDR1 SGHTA and CDR2 FQGNSA come from the germline V gene. The CDR3 has 13 amino acids. Deletions cut 5 bases from V and 9 bases from J, with 11 bases between. CDR3 bases: TGTGCCAGCAGCCTCAGACAGCTTTCACCCCTCCACTTT. The encoded protein is CASSLRQLSPLHF.

This clonotype came up many times. The V and J genes are TRBV10-2 and TRBJ2-3; D tentatively fits TRBD1 or TRBD2 (6 bases each). The germline V gene encodes CDR1 WSHSY and CDR2 SAAADI. This CDR3 contains 15 residues. V was shortened by 8 bases and J by 6 bases, with 21 bases between the two germline ends. In DNA, the CDR3 is TGCGCCAGCGCCGAGGGGGGTTGGGGGTTCGATACGCAGTATTTT. Amino acids: CASAEGGWGFDTQYF.

This clonotype was found many times. The chain uses TRBV7-2 and TRBJ1-5, with D unresolved. V was pared by 5 bases and J by 5 bases, with 13 bases between. CDR3 length equals 14 residues. The germline V gene encodes CDR1 SGHTA and CDR2 FQGNSA. CDR3 amino acids: CASSPRHLYQPQHF. CDR3 DNA: TGTGCCAGCAGCCCTCGACACCTCTATCAGCCCCAGCATTTT.

This clonotype was picked up a small number of times. The chain links TRBV5-1 to TRBJ2-5; tentatively, D is TRBD1 (5 bases). V lost 4 bases and J 4 bases, leaving 11 bases between the germline ends. Germline loops: CDR1 SGHRS, CDR2 YFSETQ. The length of the CDR3 is 13 residues. In nucleotides, the CDR3 is TGCGCCAGCAGCGTGACAGTTAGAGAGACCCAGTACTTC. It specifies CASSVTVRETQYF. The entire variable domain, with the rest obtained from reference TRBV5-1 and TRBJ2-5, is as follows: KAGVTQTPRYLIKTRGQQVTLSCSPISGHRSVSWYQQTPGQGLQFLFEYFSETQRNKGNFPGRFSGRQFSNSRSEMNVSTLELGDSALYLCASSVTVRETQYFGPGTRLLVL.